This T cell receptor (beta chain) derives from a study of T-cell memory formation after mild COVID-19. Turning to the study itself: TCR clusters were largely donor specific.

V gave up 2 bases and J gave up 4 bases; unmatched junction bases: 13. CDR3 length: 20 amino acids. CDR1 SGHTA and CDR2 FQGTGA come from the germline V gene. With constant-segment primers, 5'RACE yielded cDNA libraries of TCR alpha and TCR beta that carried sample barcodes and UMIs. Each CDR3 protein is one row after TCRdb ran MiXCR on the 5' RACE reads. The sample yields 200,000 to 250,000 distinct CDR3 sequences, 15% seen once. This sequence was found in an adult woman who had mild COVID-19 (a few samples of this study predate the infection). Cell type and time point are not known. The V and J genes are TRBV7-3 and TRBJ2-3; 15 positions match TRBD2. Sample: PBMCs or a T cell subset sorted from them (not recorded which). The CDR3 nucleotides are TGTGCCAGCAGCTTACCCCTAGGACTAGCGGGGGGGCTAGTTCCAGATACGCAGTATTTT. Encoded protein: CASSLPLGLAGGLVPDTQYF.